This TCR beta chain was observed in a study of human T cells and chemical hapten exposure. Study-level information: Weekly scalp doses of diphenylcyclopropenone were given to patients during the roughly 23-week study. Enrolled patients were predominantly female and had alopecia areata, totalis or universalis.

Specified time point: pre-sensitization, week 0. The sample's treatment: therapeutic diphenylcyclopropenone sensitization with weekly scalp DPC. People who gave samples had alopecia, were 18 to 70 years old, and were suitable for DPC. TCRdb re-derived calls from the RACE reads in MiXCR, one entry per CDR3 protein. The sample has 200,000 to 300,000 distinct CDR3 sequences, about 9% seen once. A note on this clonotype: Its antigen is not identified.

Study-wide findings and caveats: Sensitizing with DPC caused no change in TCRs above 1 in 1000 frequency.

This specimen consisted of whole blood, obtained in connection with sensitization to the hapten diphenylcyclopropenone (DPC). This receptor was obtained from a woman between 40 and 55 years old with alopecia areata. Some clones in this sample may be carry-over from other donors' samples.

The CDR3, as DNA: TGTGCCAGCAGGACTCAGACAGGGGGCATGTACGAGCAGTACTTC. Its protein product is CASRTQTGGMYEQYF. The V and J genes are TRBV6-1 and TRBJ2-7; TRBD1 aligns across 10 bases. Germline loops: CDR1 MNHNS, CDR2 SASEGT. Trimming removed 6 bases from V and 4 bases from J; junction bases left unmatched: 9. The CDR3 contains 15 residues.